A selection of T cell receptor beta chains follows, all from one sample in a study of response to subunit inactivated influenza vaccine. TCRdb ran MiXCR on the RT-PCR reads and lists one entry per CDR3 protein. The sample has around 540,000 distinct CDR3 sequences, 12% seen once; the top ten hold more than 8.5%. Material: PBMCs from blood, obtained on the day of vaccination. The receptors originated from a man in his fifties or sixties who received an inactivated influenza vaccine. CDR3s include the opening cysteine and the closing phenylalanine or tryptophan. D genes are given only for firm matches. Only some rows state a clone size, as once, few, many or a class for expanded clones.

j_call,d_call,v_call,clone_size,cdr3_nt,cdr3_aa
TRBJ1-1,NA,TRBV5-1,few,TGCGCCAGCAGCTTCGGGAACATGAACACTGAAGCTTTCTTT,CASSFGNMNTEAFF
TRBJ2-5,NA,TRBV7-9,few,TGTGCCAGCAGCTCCCCCCTACAGGGATTTAAGCGTGAGACCCAGTACTTC,CASSSPLQGFKRETQYF
TRBJ2-5,TRBD2,TRBV20-1,many,TGCAGCGCGGGAGAGGAGACCCAGTACTTC,CSAGEETQYF
TRBJ2-3,NA,TRBV4-3,NA,TGCGCCAGCAGCCCACAGCAGGGCAGCACAGATACGCAGTATTTT,CASSPQQGSTDTQYF
TRBJ1-2,TRBD1,TRBV6-5,few,TGTGCCAGCAGTTACACAACGAGGGGGCACACCTATGGCTACACCTTC,CASSYTTRGHTYGYTF
TRBJ2-2,TRBD2,TRBV12-3/TRBV12-4,few,TGTGCCAGCAGTCTCCGGGCTAGCGGCCCCCTGAACACCGGGGAGCTGTTTTTT,CASSLRASGPLNTGELFF
TRBJ2-7,NA,TRBV4-3,NA,TGCGCCAGCAGCCTTTGGGAGGGGGCTTACGAGCAGTACTTC,CASSLWEGAYEQYF
TRBJ2-2,NA,TRBV2,NA,TGTGCCAGAACCCGCGGAGGAGAGTTGGGAACCGGGGAGCTGTTTTTT,CARTRGGELGTGELFF
TRBJ2-5,TRBD2,TRBV5-1,NA,TGCGCCAGCAGCTTAATAGCGGGCCTTTTGGAGACCCAGTACTTC,CASSLIAGLLETQYF
TRBJ2-2,NA,TRBV7-9,NA,TGTGCCAGCAGCTTTCCGGGAGTGAACACCGGGGAGCTGTTTTTT,CASSFPGVNTGELFF
TRBJ1-2,TRBD1,TRBV20-1,few,TGCAGTGCTAGGAGGACAGGGGGCTATGGCTACACCTTC,CSARRTGGYGYTF
TRBJ2-7,NA,TRBV4-3,NA,TGCGCCAGCAGCCAAGATTCGAGGGAGACCACTCTCGAGCAGTACTTC,CASSQDSRETTLEQYF
TRBJ2-7,TRBD1,TRBV27,few,TGTGCCAGCAGTTTATCAGTAGGACAGGCCGTCATATACGAGCAGTACTTC,CASSLSVGQAVIYEQYF
TRBJ2-1,NA,TRBV7-6,few,TGTGCCAGCAGCCTGCGGACGTCGGACAATGAGCAGTTCTTC,CASSLRTSDNEQFF
TRBJ2-1,TRBD2,TRBV20-1,NA,TGCAGTGCCCGAGACCAGCGGGAGGTGGGGAATGAGCAGTTCTTC,CSARDQREVGNEQFF
TRBJ2-7,NA,TRBV12-3/TRBV12-4,NA,TGTGCCAGCAGTCCCAGCGGTGCGGGTGAGCAGTACTTC,CASSPSGAGEQYF
TRBJ2-1,NA,TRBV10-3,few,TGTGCCACCACGGACCAAAGTAAATGGTTCTTC,CATTDQSKWFF
TRBJ2-3,NA,TRBV20-1,many,TGCAGTGCAACCACAGATACGCAGTATTTT,CSATTDTQYF
TRBJ2-1,NA,TRBV2,NA,TGTGCCAGCGGCCGTCAAGAGGGGGAGCAGTTCTTC,CASGRQEGEQFF
TRBJ2-3,NA,TRBV28,few,TGTGCCAGCACCCCAAGGGCTATTAGAGATACGCAGTATTTT,CASTPRAIRDTQYF
TRBJ2-7,NA,TRBV5-6,few,TGTGCCAGCAGCTTGGGTGGCCACGAGCAGTACTTC,CASSLGGHEQYF
TRBJ2-1,TRBD1,TRBV7-9,NA,TGTGCCAGCAGCACACAGACCGGGACAGGGCCTTACAATGAGCAGTTCTTC,CASSTQTGTGPYNEQFF
TRBJ2-2,NA,TRBV27,few,TGTGCCAGCAGGAGTGAGAGGGGGTCGGGGACCGGGGAGCTGTTTTTT,CASRSERGSGTGELFF
TRBJ2-7,NA,TRBV29-1,few,TGCAGCGTTGGGGGAGGTCGTGAGCAGTACTTC,CSVGGGREQYF
TRBJ2-5,NA,TRBV5-1,NA,TGCGCCAGCAGCTTTGGGTCGGGACCCGGTGTCCAAGAGACCCAGTACTTC,CASSFGSGPGVQETQYF
TRBJ2-2,NA,TRBV11-1,NA,TGTGCCAGCAGCTTAGGCGACAACACCGGGGAGCTGTTTTTT,CASSLGDNTGELFF
TRBJ2-7,NA,TRBV18,NA,TGTGCCAGCTCACCCGGCGGGGGCGGCTACGAGCAGTACTTC,CASSPGGGGYEQYF
TRBJ2-1,NA,TRBV7-9,many,TGTGCCAGCAGTTACGGACTGGTCTCCTACAATGAGCAGTTCTTC,CASSYGLVSYNEQFF
TRBJ1-2,NA,TRBV5-1,NA,TGCGCCAGCAGCGACGGCGGCGACTATGGCTACACCTTC,CASSDGGDYGYTF
TRBJ2-3,NA,TRBV25-1,NA,TGTGCCAGCAGCGGGTCTCCGGGACAAGGCACAGATACGCAGTATTTT,CASSGSPGQGTDTQYF
TRBJ1-2,TRBD1,TRBV29-1,NA,TGCAGCGCTCGGACAGGGCAGGGCTACACCTTC,CSARTGQGYTF
TRBJ2-1,NA,TRBV6-5,few,TGTGCCAGCACGCGCGGGACGGGAGAGATCTTC,CASTRGTGEIF
TRBJ2-5,TRBD1,TRBV18,few,TGTGCCAGCTCACCAACGGGACAGGGAAAGACCCAGTACTTC,CASSPTGQGKTQYF
TRBJ2-1,NA,TRBV12-3/TRBV12-4,few,TGTGCCAGCAGTTTGGCAGGGGGGGTTTGGAATGAGCAGTTCTTC,CASSLAGGVWNEQFF
TRBJ2-5,NA,TRBV5-6,many,TGTGCCAGCAGCGTACCGGGACCTGGACCCGGTGGCCAGTACTTC,CASSVPGPGPGGQYF
TRBJ1-2,NA,TRBV10-3,NA,TGTGCCATCAGTGAGGTGGGGGACTATGGCTACACCTTC,CAISEVGDYGYTF
TRBJ2-1,NA,TRBV4-3,NA,TGCGCCAGCAGCCCTACGGCTACCTCCTACAATGAGCAGTTCTTC,CASSPTATSYNEQFF
TRBJ2-7,NA,TRBV2,many,TGTGCCAGCAGTGAATTGGCGCCCGGGGTCCCCTGCGAGCAGTACTTC,CASSELAPGVPCEQYF
TRBJ2-4,NA,TRBV12-3/TRBV12-4,NA,TGTGCCAGCAGTTCCGCCGTAGATATCATTCAGTACTTC,CASSSAVDIIQYF
TRBJ2-2,NA,TRBV7-2,few,TGTGCCAGCAGCTCACAGGGTTACGGGGAGCTGTTTTTT,CASSSQGYGELFF
TRBJ2-1,NA,TRBV15,many,TGTGCCACCAGCATGCGGGCAAACAATGAGCAGTTCTTC,CATSMRANNEQFF
TRBJ2-7,TRBD1,TRBV7-2,NA,TGTGCCAGTCGCCGGGGACAGGGGCACGAGCAGTACTTC,CASRRGQGHEQYF
TRBJ2-3,NA,TRBV30,few,TGTGCCTGGAGTGTAACTAGGGCAGATACGCAGTATTTT,CAWSVTRADTQYF
TRBJ2-1,NA,TRBV7-9,NA,TGTGCCAGCAGAGGGGACCCCGCCCTCTACAATGAGCAGTTCTTC,CASRGDPALYNEQFF
TRBJ2-2,NA,TRBV10-2,NA,TGCGCCAGCAGTGAGGGTTGGGGGGAGCTGTTTTTT,CASSEGWGELFF
TRBJ2-1,NA,TRBV6-2/TRBV6-3,NA,TGTGCCAGCGCGTCGACTGGTTACAATGAGCAGTTCTTC,CASASTGYNEQFF
TRBJ2-5,TRBD2,TRBV11-2,NA,TGTGCCAGCAGCGAGGCTGGGGGGGTGGAAGAGACCCAGTACTTC,CASSEAGGVEETQYF
TRBJ2-1,NA,TRBV28,few,TGTGCCAGCAGGGAAGTTGTCGGGCAGTACAATGAGCAGTTCTTC,CASREVVGQYNEQFF
TRBJ2-7,TRBD1,TRBV6-1,NA,TGTGCCAGCAGCAGGACAGGGGGCGGCAACGAGCAGTACTTC,CASSRTGGGNEQYF
TRBJ2-3,NA,TRBV12-3/TRBV12-4,few,TGTGCCAGCAGTTTTCTGGCAACAGATACGCAGTATTTT,CASSFLATDTQYF
TRBJ2-6,NA,TRBV5-1,NA,TGCGCCAGCAGCTTAACCACCCGACCGGGACTTACCTCCTCTGGGGCCAACGTCCTGACTTTC,CASSLTTRPGLTSSGANVLTF
TRBJ2-1,NA,TRBV25-1,NA,TGTGCCAGCAGTGAATATCGGGGGAATGAGCAGTTCTTC,CASSEYRGNEQFF
TRBJ2-1,NA,TRBV7-9,NA,TGTGCCAGCTGCTTGGGTACCTTCCATGAGCAGTTCTTC,CASCLGTFHEQFF
TRBJ2-5,TRBD2,TRBV20-1,NA,TGCAGTGCTAGAGCTAGCGGGAGTTTCGGGGAGACCCAGTACTTC,CSARASGSFGETQYF
TRBJ2-3,TRBD2,TRBV20-1,NA,TGCAGTGCCCTATCCACAGCGGGGGATACGCAGTATTTT,CSALSTAGDTQYF